One sample yielded the 27 T cell receptor beta chains listed below, sequenced in a study of blood T cell repertoires in COVID-19. Generated by immunoSEQ multiplex PCR, the TCRdb table keeps only in-frame clones and is missing some. The sample holds roughly 300,000 clones; around 85% are singletons and the top ten take 10% to 15%. Source material: peripheral blood. The receptors here all came from a woman in her twenties or thirties with COVID-19, enrolled during active disease.

The V and J genes are TRBV5-1 and TRBJ1-1; 7 bases align to TRBD1. This CDR3 contains 15 residues. Germline V gene data show CDR1 as SGHRS and CDR2 as YFSETQ. J was trimmed by 2 bases and V by 3 bases; bases with no gene match: 7. The CDR3 region is CASSSTGAENTEAFF. For the CDR3, the DNA is TGCGCCAGCAGCTCCACAGGGGCCGAAAACACTGAAGCTTTCTTT.

The rearrangement uses TRBV29-1 and TRBJ1-4, with D possibly being TRBD1 (6 bases). The length of the CDR3 is 10 residues. V was shortened by 6 bases and J by 10 bases, with 9 bases between the two germline ends. Germline-derived CDR1 and CDR2 are SQVTM and ANQGSEA. In DNA form, the CDR3 reads TGCAGCGTCCAACAGGGAAAACTGTTTTTT. Amino acids: CSVQQGKLFF.

The gene calls are TRBV4-1 and TRBJ1-2; D might be TRBD1 (5 bases). Germline values: CDR1 MGHRA, CDR2 YSYEKL. The V end was cut by 0 bases, the J end by 3 bases, with 14 bases between. The CDR3 contains 16 residues. The CDR3 DNA is TGCGCCAGCAGCCAAGATCCCGGATGGGGGGACTATGGCTACACCTTC. Protein: CASSQDPGWGDYGYTF.

This clone showed up just a few times. The V and J genes are TRBV14 and TRBJ2-2, with TRBD2 identical over 8 bases. In germline, CDR1 is SGHDN, CDR2 FVKESK. The CDR3 extends over 16 amino acids. After removal of 4 bases from V and 4 bases from J, the junction contained 8 bases not matched to a gene. In nucleotides, the CDR3 is TGTGCCAGCAGCCCATCCGGACTAGCAGGCACCGGGGAGCTGTTTTTT. Amino acid sequence: CASSPSGLAGTGELFF. The full variable domain, in which reference TRBV14 and TRBJ2-2 provide the parts outside the CDR3, is EAGVTQFPSHSVIEKGQTVTLRCDPISGHDNLYWYRRVMGKEIKFLLHFVKESKQDESGMPNNRFLAERTGGTYSTLKVQPAELEDSGVYFCASSPSGLAGTGELFFGEGSRLTVL.

This clone was seen a few times. The chain uses TRBV9 and TRBJ2-2, with 7 nucleotides matching TRBD1. V shed 4 bases, J shed 2 bases, and the junction held 8 bases outside the gene matches. Germline V gene sequence: CDR1 SGDLS, CDR2 YYNGEE. This CDR3 spans 16 amino acids. This CDR3 is CASSPRGTVNTGELFF. The CDR3 region has the DNA TGTGCCAGCAGCCCCCGTGGGACAGTCAACACCGGGGAGCTGTTTTTT.

The chain carries TRBV3-1 (or the pseudogene TRBV3-2) and TRBJ2-5, with D unresolved. CDR1 is LGHDT and CDR2 is YNNKEL in the germline V gene (reference sequence). With 8 bases removed from V and 5 bases from J, the gap between germline ends came to 9 bases. CDR3 length: 11 residues. In nucleotides, the CDR3 is TGTGCCAGCGTTTTCGGGGAGACCCAGTACTTC. It encodes CASVFGETQYF.

This clone was detected once. The chain carries TRBV29-1 and TRBJ2-7; 7 bases map to TRBD1. Germline values: CDR1 SQVTM, CDR2 ANQGSEA. V lost 0 bases, J lost 6 bases, and 2 bases stayed unmatched. The CDR3 covers 12 residues. The CDR3 loop reads CSVEDNRGEQYF. The DNA of the CDR3 is TGCAGCGTTGAAGACAACAGGGGCGAGCAGTACTTC.

The chain employs TRBV5-1 and TRBJ2-7; D not certain. Trimming took off 0 bases at V and 5 bases at J, with 12 bases between the two ends. The germline V gene has CDR1 SGHRS and CDR2 YFSETQ. The CDR3 contains 14 residues. CDR3 sequence: CASSLVAGKDEQYF. The CDR3 DNA reads TGCGCCAGCAGCTTGGTGGCAGGAAAGGACGAGCAGTACTTC.

The chain employs TRBV13 and TRBJ2-7; 11 bases are a match to TRBD1. Losses at the gene ends were 4 bases for V and 0 bases for J; bases not matched to a gene: 5. Germline CDR1 is PRHDT and CDR2 is FYEKMQ (reference sequence). The CDR3 is 16 amino acids. This CDR3 is CASSSPGTGGSYEQYF. CDR3 in DNA: TGTGCCAGCAGCTCACCTGGGACAGGGGGCTCCTACGAGCAGTACTTC.

J is TRBJ1-5 and V is TRBV27; TRBD1 is a possible D gene (6 bases). Germline CDR1 reads MNHEY; CDR2 reads SMNVEV (reference sequence). The CDR3 is 15 residues long. V lost 10 bases and J 4 bases, leaving 20 bases between the germline ends. The DNA of the CDR3 is TGTGCCACCAGAACAGGGTTAAATCCTAATCAGCCCCAGCATTTT. This codes for CATRTGLNPNQPQHF.

This chain links TRBV6-5 with TRBJ2-2; maybe TRBD1 (6 bases). The CDR3 is made up of 14 amino acids. Deletions cut 5 bases from V and 6 bases from J, with 13 bases between. Germline V gene data show CDR1 as MNHEY and CDR2 as SVGAGI. For the CDR3, the DNA is TGTGCCAGCAGTCCCGGGACACTTCCCGGGGAGCTGTTTTTT. It yields the protein CASSPGTLPGELFF.

The rearrangement uses TRBV24-1 and TRBJ2-7; 9 bases match TRBD1. Per germline, CDR1 KGHDR and CDR2 SFDVKD. The CDR3 has 14 amino acids. V gave up 3 bases and J gave up 5 bases; unmatched junction bases: 4. The CDR3 reads CATSDGTGINEQYF. CDR3 DNA: TGTGCCACCAGTGATGGGACAGGGATCAACGAGCAGTACTTC.

This clone came up once. The V call is TRBV6-6, the J call TRBJ1-4; maybe TRBD1 (5 bases). CDR3 length: 15 residues. In germline, CDR1 is MNHNY, CDR2 SVGAGI (reference sequence). Trimming pared 11 bases from V and 8 bases from J, leaving 24 bases between. CDR3 DNA sequence: TGTGCCGGCTCCTACGGGGCGGAGGGTGGCGAAAAACTGTTTTTT. Protein: CAGSYGAEGGEKLFF.

The rearrangement links TRBV10-3 to TRBJ1-1; 9 bases agree with TRBD1. Germline loops: CDR1 ENHRY, CDR2 SYGVKD. There are 17 residues in the CDR3. J gave up 5 bases and V 2 bases, and 12 bases lay outside the gene matches. The DNA for the CDR3 is TGTGCCATCAGTGAGCCGATCCCCCGACAGGGGGAAACTGAAGCTTTCTTT. This sequence encodes CAISEPIPRQGETEAFF.

V gene TRBV2 combines with J gene TRBJ1-1, with 7 bases identical to TRBD1. The V segment lost 6 bases and the J segment 0 bases; nucleotides outside the gene matches: 4. The length of the CDR3 is 14 residues. In germline, CDR1 is SNHLY, CDR2 FYNNEI. This CDR3 is CASRGDSMNTEAFF. In DNA, the CDR3 is TGTGCCAGCAGGGGGGACAGCATGAACACTGAAGCTTTCTTT.

V and J are TRBV21-1 and TRBJ2-3; the tabulated D call, TRBD2, remains unverified against the DNA. TRBV21-1 constitutes a pseudogene. There are 18 residues in the CDR3. The CDR3 DNA sequence: TGTGCCAGCAGCAACAAAACCCGGACTAGCGGACACACAGATACGCAGTATTTT. Translated, it gives CASSNKTRTSGHTDTQYF.

This clone was counted only a few times. The chain links TRBV25-1 to TRBJ1-4; D gene uncertain. In germline, CDR1 is MGHDK, CDR2 SYGVNS. This CDR3 region has 12 residues. V was pared by 8 bases and J by 8 bases, with 12 bases between. The DNA for the CDR3 is TGTGCCAGCGGCTGGCCCGGGGAAAAACTGTTTTTT. Its translation is CASGWPGEKLFF.

The chain joins TRBV27 to TRBJ1-1; TRBD1 might be the D (6 bases). V was clipped by 6 bases and J by 1 base, with 12 bases between them. The CDR3 is 14 amino acids. CDR1 is MNHEY and CDR2 is SMNVEV in the germline V gene (reference sequence). CDR3 coding DNA: TGTGCCAGCAGCCTCAGGGGCCCGAACACTGAAGCTTTCTTT. It yields the protein CASSLRGPNTEAFF.

The chain has TRBV7-9 and TRBJ2-3, with D possibly being TRBD2 (5 bases). Trimming took off 2 bases at V and 5 bases at J, with 8 bases between the two ends. The CDR3 consists of 13 residues. The germline CDR1 and CDR2 sequences are SEHNR and FQNEAQ (reference sequence). The CDR3 protein is CASSLSGEDTQYF. For the CDR3, the DNA is TGTGCCAGCAGCTTAAGCGGCGAAGATACGCAGTATTTT.

The genes are TRBV6-2 or TRBV6-3 and TRBJ1-1, with D perhaps matching TRBD1 (5 bases). The CDR3 runs to 14 residues. CDR1 is MNHEY and CDR2 is SVGEGT in the germline V gene. Trimming left V 6 bases short and J 1 base short, with 12 bases between. The CDR3 here is CASSQTGSNTEAFF. DNA for the CDR3: TGTGCCAGCAGCCAAACAGGTTCGAACACTGAAGCTTTCTTT.

The chain uses TRBV5-1 and TRBJ2-1; no clear D gene. Germline CDR1 reads SGHRS; CDR2 reads YFSETQ. The CDR3 loop spans 13 amino acids. Trimming pared 0 bases from V and 7 bases from J, leaving 8 bases between. This CDR3 is CASSLAVLNEQFF. DNA of the CDR3: TGCGCCAGCAGCTTGGCCGTCTTGAATGAGCAGTTCTTC. Full variable domain (remainder filled in from reference TRBV5-1 and TRBJ2-1): KAGVTQTPRYLIKTRGQQVTLSCSPISGHRSVSWYQQTPGQGLQFLFEYFSETQRNKGNFPGRFSGRQFSNSRSEMNVSTLELGDSALYLCASSLAVLNEQFFGPGTRLTVL.

The chain joins TRBV28 to TRBJ2-3, with 8 positions matching TRBD2. The CDR3 is 22 residues long. The germline gives CDR1 MDHEN, CDR2 SYDVKM. The V gene end was trimmed by 3 bases and the J gene end by 2 bases; junction bases not matched to a gene: 25. The CDR3 region is CASSFLGSWLAGNLKYTDTQYF. Here the CDR3 DNA reads TGTGCCAGCAGTTTCCTTGGATCTTGGCTAGCGGGTAACCTTAAATACACAGATACGCAGTATTTT.

The chain has TRBV9 and TRBJ2-5; 10 bases fit TRBD2. This CDR3 region has 18 residues. With V trimmed by 0 bases and J by 3 bases, 11 bases remained unmatched. The germline CDR1 and CDR2 sequences are SGDLS and YYNGEE. CDR3 sequence reads: CASSVEVRGTSEEETQYF. CDR3 in DNA: TGTGCCAGCAGCGTAGAGGTGCGAGGGACTAGCGAGGAAGAGACCCAGTACTTC.

The rearrangement uses TRBV4-1 and TRBJ2-7; possible D gene TRBD2, 6 bases. V was shortened by 6 bases and J by 2 bases, with 17 bases between the two germline ends. The CDR3 runs 15 residues. The germline CDR1 and CDR2 sequences are MGHRA and YSYEKL. The CDR3 coding sequence is TGCGCCAGCAGGAGGAGGGTCCTAGCGCCCTACGAGCAGTACTTC. Amino acids: CASRRRVLAPYEQYF.

This clone was seen just once. V is TRBV7-6 and J is TRBJ2-1; 10 bases match TRBD2. The V and J ends lost 4 bases and 0 bases, in that order; junction bases with no gene match: 3. Germline CDR1 is SGHVS and CDR2 is FNYEAQ. The CDR3 spans 16 residues. CDR3 sequence: CASSSSGGSSYNEQFF. DNA for the CDR3: TGTGCCAGCAGCTCTAGCGGGGGTAGCTCCTACAATGAGCAGTTCTTC.

The gene calls are TRBV5-4 and TRBJ2-5; D gene ambiguous. This CDR3 comprises 14 residues. Germline-derived CDR1 and CDR2 are SGHNT and YYREEE (reference sequence). V lost 3 bases to trimming and J lost 1 base, with 10 bases between them. The CDR3 region has the DNA TGTGCCAGCAGCTCGCGTTGGGCCCAAGAGACCCAGTACTTC. This sequence encodes CASSSRWAQETQYF.

There are a few counts of this clone. The rearrangement joins TRBV6-5 to TRBJ1-1, with TRBD1 identical over 7 bases. CDR1 MNHEY and CDR2 SVGAGI come from the germline V gene. The CDR3 length is 12 residues. With 6 bases clipped from V and 7 bases from J, the junction kept 5 bases outside the gene matches. CDR3 sequence reads: CASRQGQREAFF. DNA of the CDR3: TGTGCCAGCAGGCAGGGACAGCGTGAAGCTTTCTTT.